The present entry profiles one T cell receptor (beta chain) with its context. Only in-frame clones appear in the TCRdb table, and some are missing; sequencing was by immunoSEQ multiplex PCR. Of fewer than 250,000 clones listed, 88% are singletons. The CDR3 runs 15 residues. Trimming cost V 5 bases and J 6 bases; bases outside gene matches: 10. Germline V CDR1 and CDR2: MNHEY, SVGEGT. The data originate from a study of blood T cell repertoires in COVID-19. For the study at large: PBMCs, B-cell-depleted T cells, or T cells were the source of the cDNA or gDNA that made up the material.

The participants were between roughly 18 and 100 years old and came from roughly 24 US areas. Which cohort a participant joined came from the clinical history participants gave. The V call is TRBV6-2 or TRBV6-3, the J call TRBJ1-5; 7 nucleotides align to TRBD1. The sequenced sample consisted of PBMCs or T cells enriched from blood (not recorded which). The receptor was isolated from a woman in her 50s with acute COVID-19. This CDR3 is CASSPRDRAGQPQHF. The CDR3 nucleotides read TGTGCCAGCAGTCCCCGAGACAGGGCGGGTCAGCCCCAGCATTTT.